Below, one TCR beta chain is given with its context. The data were taken from a study of blood T cell repertoires in COVID-19. For the study at large: The United States, Italy and Spain provided the acute and convalescent COVID-19 samples. PBMCs, B-cell-depleted T cells, or T cells were the source of the cDNA or gDNA that made up the material.

How the authors handled the data: Reference gene primer amplification gave nucleated cell count estimates. Profiled with immunoSEQ multiplex PCR; TCRdb holds only in-frame clones, not every one. V, J and clone size are taken as reported in that table, and D and trimming were inferred from the DNA itself. Counted here are 130,000 to 150,000 clones, approximately 81% occurring once; the ten biggest clones make up roughly 2.5%. V dropped 6 bases and J dropped 6; count of bases not matched to a gene: 9. Germline CDR1 reads MNHNS; CDR2 reads SASEGT. The CDR3 contains 15 residues. The sequence was collected from a human donor with acute or convalescent COVID-19. The donor label of this sample is uncertain. The J gene is TRBJ1-5, the V gene TRBV6-1; 9 bases are shared with TRBD1. Sequencing was performed on peripheral blood. In nucleotides, the CDR3 is TGTGCCAGCAGCTGGACAGGGGACACAGGTCAGCCCCAGCATTTT. The encoded protein is CASSWTGDTGQPQHF.